A single sample gave rise to the 18 T cell receptor beta chains below, sequenced in a study of radiotherapy plus CTLA-4 blockade in lung cancer. Assay used: immunoSEQ multiplex PCR; TCRdb lists only in-frame clones, some missing. The profile covers tens of thousands of clones, with 70% to 85% appearing a single time and around 4% taken by the ten largest. The sample here was peripheral blood, taken from a patient treated with radiotherapy plus ipilimumab. Every receptor here comes from a human donor with non-small cell lung cancer who had a partial response to radiotherapy plus ipilimumab.

The rearrangement uses TRBV25-1 and TRBJ2-2; 8 bases fit TRBD2. Germline-derived CDR1 and CDR2 are MGHDK and SYGVNS. The trim removed 8 bases at V and 0 bases at J, leaving 5 bases unmatched. CDR3 length: 15 amino acids. CDR3 region: CASLSGDANTGELFF. The DNA for the CDR3 is TGTGCCAGCCTTAGCGGGGACGCGAACACCGGGGAGCTGTTTTTT.

The CDR3 spells CASSLAGLSGAFF. DNA of the CDR3: TGCGCCAGCAGCTTGGCGGGCCTCTCGGGAGCCTTCTTT. This sequence joins TRBV5-1 and TRBJ1-1; the D is unclear. Trimming shortened V by 0 bases and J by 14 bases, and 17 bases separated the two germline ends. The germline gives CDR1 SGHRS, CDR2 YFSETQ. CDR3 length: 13 residues.

This clone turned up a few times. This rearrangement joins TRBV4-1 to TRBJ1-6, with 9 positions matching TRBD1. Germline CDR1 MGHRA, CDR2 YSYEKL. The CDR3 extends over 19 amino acids. V gave up 1 base and J gave up 0 bases; unmatched junction bases: 7. This CDR3 reads CASSQVLPTGGSYNSPLHF. Written as DNA, the CDR3 is TGCGCCAGCAGCCAAGTGCTCCCGACAGGGGGCTCCTATAATTCACCCCTCCACTTT.

This chain connects TRBV7-2 to TRBJ2-3, with 9 bases matching TRBD2. The CDR3 runs to 15 residues. J lost 9 bases, V lost 4 bases, and 11 bases had no gene match. CDR1 and CDR2 from the germline V gene are SGHTA and FQGNSA. In nucleotides, the CDR3 is TGTGCCAGCAGCTGGAAGACTAGCGGTGTAGACACGCAGTATTTT. Its translation: CASSWKTSGVDTQYF.

The chain combines TRBV4-2 with TRBJ2-5, with a possible D match to TRBD1 (5 bases). Germline values: CDR1 LGHNA, CDR2 YNFKEQ. V lost 1 base and J 1 base, leaving 13 bases between the germline ends. The CDR3 has 16 amino acids. The CDR3 nucleotides are TGTGCCAGCAGCCAAGGTGAAGGGGATTTCCAAGAGACCCAGTACTTC. Encoded protein: CASSQGEGDFQETQYF.

This sequence joins TRBV5-1 and TRBJ1-1; maybe TRBD1 (6 bases). The ends were cut back, 0 bases at V and 1 base at J, with 7 bases in the middle. From germline, CDR1 is SGHRS and CDR2 YFSETQ. CDR3 length: 14 amino acids. The CDR3 sequence is CASSLAGANTEAFF. The DNA of the CDR3 is TGCGCCAGCAGCTTGGCAGGGGCGAACACTGAAGCTTTCTTT.

The genes are TRBV28 and TRBJ1-5, with 8 positions matching TRBD1. V lost 5 bases and J lost 7; bases outside the gene matches: 10. CDR1 is MDHEN, CDR2 SYDVKM, per germline. The CDR3 consists of 15 residues. CDR3 protein: CASSPRGRADQPQHF. In DNA form, the CDR3 reads TGTGCCAGCAGTCCCAGGGGGCGTGCCGACCAGCCCCAGCATTTT.

This chain uses TRBV9 with TRBJ1-3; unclear D gene. Germline assignment: CDR1 SGDLS and CDR2 YYNGEE. Trimming stripped 3 bases from V and 2 bases from J, with 12 bases between. This CDR3 is built from 15 residues. CDR3 sequence: CASSASPQAGNTIYF. The CDR3 DNA sequence: TGTGCCAGCAGCGCATCGCCCCAGGCTGGAAACACCATATATTTT.

This chain links TRBV27 with TRBJ2-3; D might be TRBD2 (6 bases). Per the germline V gene, CDR1 is MNHEY and CDR2 is SMNVEV (reference sequence). The CDR3 consists of 14 residues. V was clipped by 5 bases and J by 9 bases, with 18 bases between them. This CDR3 is CASSPLGGVVTQYF. In nucleotides, the CDR3 is TGTGCCAGCAGTCCCCTCGGCGGGGTGGTAACGCAGTATTTT.

The rearrangement uses TRBV5-1 and TRBJ1-1; D may be TRBD1 (5 bases). The germline gives CDR1 SGHRS, CDR2 YFSETQ. There are 18 residues in the CDR3. The ends were cut back, 4 bases at V and 0 bases at J, with 22 bases in the middle. Here the CDR3 DNA reads TGCGCCAGCAGCCCCTTTGGGGCGACAGTGGCTCTGAACACTGAAGCTTTCTTT. This encodes CASSPFGATVALNTEAFF.

J is TRBJ1-5 and V is TRBV6-1; D remains unclear. The germline V gene encodes CDR1 MNHNS and CDR2 SASEGT. The CDR3 loop spans 15 amino acids. Deletions cut 6 bases from V and 5 bases from J, with 17 bases between. CDR3 DNA sequence: TGTGCCAGCAGAGCGACCCACAACTATCATCAGCCCCAGCATTTT. Residues: CASRATHNYHQPQHF.

The chain employs TRBV9 and TRBJ2-2, with D perhaps matching TRBD2 (6 bases). CDR3 length equals 17 residues. Germline V gene sequence: CDR1 SGDLS, CDR2 YYNGEE. V lost 4 bases to trimming and J lost 1 base, with 17 bases between them. CDR3 in DNA: TGTGCCAGCAGCTCCCGGTCGAAGGGACTGAACACCGGGGAGCTGTTTTTT. Its protein product is CASSSRSKGLNTGELFF.

V gene TRBV5-6 combines with J gene TRBJ1-2; no firm D call. Looked up from germline, CDR1 is SGHDT and CDR2 is YYEEEE. The CDR3 consists of 16 residues. V lost 0 bases and J 1 base, leaving 13 bases between the germline ends. The CDR3 DNA sequence: TGTGCCAGCAGCTTGGGAGGGCACCCGATTAACTATGGCTACACCTTC. Protein sequence: CASSLGGHPINYGYTF.

The chain carries TRBV29-1 and TRBJ2-1; D perhaps matches TRBD2 (5 bases). Between the trimmed V and J ends, which lost 7 bases and 7 bases, there was a span of 20 bases. CDR1 SQVTM and CDR2 ANQGSEA come from the germline V gene. CDR3 length equals 14 residues. DNA of the CDR3: TGCAGCGCCGCCGGGAAAATGTACGGGAATGAGCAGTTCTTC. Translation gives CSAAGKMYGNEQFF.

The chain is built from TRBV28 and TRBJ2-4; 15 nucleotides agree with TRBD2. Germline lookup yields CDR1 MDHEN and CDR2 SYDVKM. V shed 5 bases, J shed 7 bases, and the junction held 3 bases outside the gene matches. This CDR3 comprises 15 residues. The chain's CDR3 is CASSGLAGGHNIQYF. The CDR3, as DNA: TGTGCCAGCAGTGGACTAGCGGGGGGGCATAACATTCAGTACTTC.

The chain is built from TRBV5-5 and TRBJ1-5; possible D gene TRBD1, 6 bases. Trimming removed 6 bases from V and 3 bases from J, with 13 bases in between. The germline CDR1 and CDR2 sequences are SGHKS and YYEKEE (reference sequence). CDR3 length: 14 residues. The CDR3 nucleotides are TGTGCCAGCACCTTCCGGGACAACAATCAGCCCCAGCATTTT. This codes for CASTFRDNNQPQHF. Supplemented by reference TRBV5-5 and TRBJ1-5, the full variable domain reads DAGVTQSPTHLIKTRGQQVTLRCSPISGHKSVSWYQQVLGQGPQFIFQYYEKEERGRGNFPDRFSARQFPNYSSELNVNALLLGDSALYLCASTFRDNNQPQHFGDGTRLSIL.

This chain joins TRBV6-6 and TRBJ2-7; D perhaps matches TRBD2 (7 bases). The CDR3 sequence is 16 residues long. V was clipped by 2 bases and J by 2 bases, with 16 bases between them. Germline V gene data show CDR1 as MNHNY and CDR2 as SVGAGI (reference sequence). The CDR3: CASSYGRRGPAYEQYF. CDR3 DNA sequence: TGTGCCAGCAGTTACGGGCGGCGGGGGCCCGCCTACGAGCAGTACTTC.

The rearrangement uses TRBV9 and TRBJ2-2, with 8 bases identical to TRBD2. Germline values: CDR1 SGDLS, CDR2 YYNGEE. The CDR3 runs 15 residues. V shed 5 bases, J shed 5 bases, and the junction held 8 bases outside the gene matches. CDR3: CASSAVSGTTGELFF. The CDR3 DNA reads TGTGCCAGCAGTGCAGTTAGCGGGACAACCGGGGAGCTGTTTTTT.